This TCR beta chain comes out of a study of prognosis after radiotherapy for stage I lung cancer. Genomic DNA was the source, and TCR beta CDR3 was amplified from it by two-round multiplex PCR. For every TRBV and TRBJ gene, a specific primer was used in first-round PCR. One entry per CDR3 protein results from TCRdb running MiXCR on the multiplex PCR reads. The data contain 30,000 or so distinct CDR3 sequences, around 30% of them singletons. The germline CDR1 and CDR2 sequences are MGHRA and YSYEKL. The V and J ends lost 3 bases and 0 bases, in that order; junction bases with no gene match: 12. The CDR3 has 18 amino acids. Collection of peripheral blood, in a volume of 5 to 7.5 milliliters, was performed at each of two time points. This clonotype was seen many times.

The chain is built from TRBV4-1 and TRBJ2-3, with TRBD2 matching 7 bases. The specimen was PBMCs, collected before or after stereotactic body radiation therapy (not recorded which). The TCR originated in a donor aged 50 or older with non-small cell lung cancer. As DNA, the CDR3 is TGCGCCAGCAGCCAGTGGATTTCTAGCGGAGGAAGCACAGATACGCAGTATTTT. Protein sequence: CASSQWISSGGSTDTQYF.